The entry below describes one T cell receptor beta chain. Its antigen is undetermined. These data are taken from a study of OX40 agonist ivuxolimab in advanced cancers. Study outcomes and limitations: Some of the lowest clonal expansion was seen in partial responders at 0.1-3.0 mg/kg. By week 6 at 0.1 to 3.0 mg/kg, blood CD4+ and CD8+ T cells had expanded clonally.

Assay used: immunoSEQ multiplex PCR; TCRdb lists only in-frame clones, some missing. The sample shows more than 45,000 clones, about 81% of them seen only once. Autoimmune disease history or systemic immunosuppression meant exclusion. Trimming shortened V by 0 bases and J by 6 bases, and 13 bases separated the two germline ends. The CDR3 has 16 residues. Germline loops: CDR1 SGHRS, CDR2 YFSETQ. The sequences come from CD4+ or CD8+ T cells sorted from blood, collected in a trial of the OX40 agonist ivuxolimab. The chain has TRBV5-1 and TRBJ1-6; D unclear. This TCR derives from an adult with an advanced solid tumor such as melanoma, head and neck, liver or kidney cancer. DNA for the CDR3: TGCGCCAGCAGCTTGGAAGGCGGGCATTCTAATTCACCCCTCCACTTT. It encodes CASSLEGGHSNSPLHF.